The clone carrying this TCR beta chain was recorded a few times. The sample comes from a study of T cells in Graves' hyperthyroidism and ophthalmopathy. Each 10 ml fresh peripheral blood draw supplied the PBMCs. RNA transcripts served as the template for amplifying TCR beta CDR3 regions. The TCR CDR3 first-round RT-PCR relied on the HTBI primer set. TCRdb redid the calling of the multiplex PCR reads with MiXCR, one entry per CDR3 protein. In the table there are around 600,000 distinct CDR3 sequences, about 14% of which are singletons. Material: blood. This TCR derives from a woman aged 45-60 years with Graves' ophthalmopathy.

DNA for the CDR3: TGCAGTGCAAAGAGGACAGGGTTTGGCTACACCTTC. It translates to CSAKRTGFGYTF. The chain is built from TRBV20-1 and TRBJ1-2; 8 nucleotides agree with TRBD1. The CDR3 spans 12 residues. Unmatched junction bases numbered 7, after V lost 6 bases and J lost 7 bases. Germline lookup yields CDR1 DFQATT and CDR2 SNEGSKA (reference sequence).